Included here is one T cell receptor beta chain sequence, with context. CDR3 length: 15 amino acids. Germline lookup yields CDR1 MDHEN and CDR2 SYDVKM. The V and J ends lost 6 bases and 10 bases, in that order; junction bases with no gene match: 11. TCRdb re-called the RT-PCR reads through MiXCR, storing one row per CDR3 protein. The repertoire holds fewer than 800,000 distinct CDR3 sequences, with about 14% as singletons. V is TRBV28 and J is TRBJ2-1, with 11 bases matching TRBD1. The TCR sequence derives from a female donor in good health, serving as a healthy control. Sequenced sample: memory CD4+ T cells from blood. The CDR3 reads CASRYPGQGEREQFF. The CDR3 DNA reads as TGTGCCAGCAGATACCCGGGACAGGGGGAGAGGGAGCAGTTCTTC.